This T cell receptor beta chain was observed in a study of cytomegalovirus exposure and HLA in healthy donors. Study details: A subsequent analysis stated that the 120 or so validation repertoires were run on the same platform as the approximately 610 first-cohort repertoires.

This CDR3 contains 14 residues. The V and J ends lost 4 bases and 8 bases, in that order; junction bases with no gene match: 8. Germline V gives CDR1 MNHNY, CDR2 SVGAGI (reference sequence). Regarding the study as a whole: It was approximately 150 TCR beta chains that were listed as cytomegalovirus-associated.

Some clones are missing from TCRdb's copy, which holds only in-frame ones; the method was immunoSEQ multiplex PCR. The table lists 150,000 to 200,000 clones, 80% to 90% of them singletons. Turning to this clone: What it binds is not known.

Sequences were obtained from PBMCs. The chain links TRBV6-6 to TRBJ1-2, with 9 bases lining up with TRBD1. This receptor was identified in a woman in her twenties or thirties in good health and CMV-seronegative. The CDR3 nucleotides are TGTGCCAGCAGTTCCGGGACAGGGAAAAGCGGCTACACCTTC. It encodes CASSSGTGKSGYTF.